Listed here are 19 T cell receptor beta chains from one sample, sequenced in a study of OX40 agonist ivuxolimab in advanced cancers. The assay was immunoSEQ multiplex PCR, and TCRdb's table has in-frame clones only and misses some. The table has just over 60,000 clones, approximately 92% seen once. This specimen consisted of CD4+ or CD8+ T cells sorted from blood, obtained in a trial of the OX40 agonist ivuxolimab. Every receptor here comes from an adult with an advanced solid tumor such as melanoma, head and neck, liver or kidney cancer.

V is TRBV10-2 and J is TRBJ1-2; TRBD1 matches 8 bases. After removal of 6 bases from V and 2 bases from J, the junction contained 5 bases not matched to a gene. Germline V gene lookup returns CDR1 WSHSY and CDR2 SAAADI. The CDR3 totals 14 residues. This CDR3 reads CASRQTGDNYGYTF. The DNA of the CDR3 is TGCGCCAGCAGACAGACAGGGGACAACTATGGCTACACCTTC.

This clone has only one observation. The chain carries TRBV6-1 and TRBJ1-5; D unclear. CDR1 is MNHNS, CDR2 SASEGT, per germline. The ends were cut back, 6 bases at V and 5 bases at J, with 8 bases in the middle. CDR3 length: 12 amino acids. The CDR3 spells CASSRLDQPQHF. In nucleotides, the CDR3 is TGTGCCAGCAGCAGATTAGATCAGCCCCAGCATTTT.

The chain joins TRBV11-1 to TRBJ1-2; the D gene is possibly TRBD1 (5 bases). Germline lookup yields CDR1 SGHAT and CDR2 FQDESV (reference sequence). Between the trimmed V and J ends, which lost 4 bases and 0 bases, there was a span of 9 bases. The CDR3 is made up of 14 amino acids. CDR3 sequence (DNA): TGTGCCAGCAGCTCCGGGACGCCTAACTATGGCTACACCTTC. Encoded protein: CASSSGTPNYGYTF.

This clone was observed once. V gene TRBV18 combines with J gene TRBJ2-5; weak D call: TRBD2 (5 bases). The CDR3 has 15 residues. Germline loops: CDR1 KGHSH, CDR2 LQKENI. The V end was cut by 5 bases, the J end by 0 bases, with 13 bases between. In DNA, the CDR3 is TGTGCCAGCTCATCAGTTTCGGGAAACCAAGAGACCCAGTACTTC. Translation gives CASSSVSGNQETQYF.

V and J are TRBV9 and TRBJ2-5; D is unresolved. V shed 0 bases and J shed 2 bases, with 8 bases lying between them. This CDR3 spans 14 amino acids. Germline CDR1 reads SGDLS; CDR2 reads YYNGEE. The CDR3 spells CASSVGPLQETQYF. CDR3 coding DNA: TGTGCCAGCAGCGTAGGCCCCCTTCAAGAGACCCAGTACTTC.

This chain connects TRBV19 to TRBJ1-5; unclear D gene. Germline lookup yields CDR1 LNHDA and CDR2 SQIVND (reference sequence). Deletions cut 6 bases from V and 6 bases from J, with 18 bases between. The CDR3 has 15 amino acids. CDR3 DNA: TGTGCCAGTAGATTTGTGAGGGATTCGGGTCAGCCCCAGCATTTT. Translated: CASRFVRDSGQPQHF.

This rearrangement joins TRBV9 to TRBJ1-5; TRBD1 agrees at 8 bases. This CDR3 is built from 17 residues. Trimming took 4 bases from V and 1 from J; bases not matched to a gene: 10. From germline, CDR1 is SGDLS and CDR2 YYNGEE. CDR3: CASSPGQGSTSNQPQHF. In nucleotides, the CDR3 is TGTGCCAGCAGCCCCGGACAGGGAAGTACGAGCAATCAGCCCCAGCATTTT.

The genes are TRBV4-1 and TRBJ2-4; D may be TRBD1 (5 bases). Trimming pared 4 bases from V and 6 bases from J, leaving 19 bases between. CDR1 and CDR2 from the germline V gene are MGHRA and YSYEKL. The CDR3 is 16 amino acids. The DNA of the CDR3 is TGCGCCAGCAGCCCTACCTACCAGGGCGTTAGAAACATTCAGTACTTC. Protein: CASSPTYQGVRNIQYF.

This chain links TRBV6-5 with TRBJ2-5, with TRBD2 matching over 10 bases. V gave up 3 bases and J gave up 5 bases; unmatched junction bases: 6. CDR1 and CDR2 from the germline V gene are MNHEY and SVGAGI. The CDR3 consists of 15 residues. The CDR3 reads CASSYILAGVETQYF. In DNA form, the CDR3 reads TGTGCCAGCAGTTATATTCTAGCGGGGGTGGAGACCCAGTACTTC.

This chain links TRBV2 with TRBJ1-2; 7 bases are a match to TRBD1. The CDR3 runs 14 residues. CDR1 SNHLY and CDR2 FYNNEI come from the germline V gene. The trim removed 4 bases at V and 5 bases at J, leaving 7 bases unmatched. CDR3 in DNA: TGTGCCAGCAGTGTTCCGGACAGGTATTATGGCTACACCTTC. Protein: CASSVPDRYYGYTF.

The rearrangement uses TRBV11-3 and TRBJ1-6; TRBD1 is a possible D gene (5 bases). V gave up 1 base and J gave up 7 bases, with 11 bases separating them. Germline values: CDR1 SGHNT, CDR2 YENEEA. The CDR3 consists of 15 residues. CDR3 nucleotides: TGTGCCAGCAGCTTAGGGGGACGGGACAATTCACCCCTCCACTTT. Translation gives CASSLGGRDNSPLHF.

The chain recombines TRBV28 with TRBJ2-1; TRBD1 is a possible D gene (5 bases). The CDR3 spans 13 residues. Germline-derived CDR1 and CDR2 are MDHEN and SYDVKM. Between the trimmed V and J ends, which lost 7 bases and 2 bases, there was a span of 9 bases. The CDR3 DNA reads as TGTGCCAGCACCAGGGTGCCCTACAATGAGCAGTTCTTC. Residues: CASTRVPYNEQFF. The whole variable domain, filled in from reference TRBV28 and TRBJ2-1, reads DVKVTQSSRYLVKRTGEKVFLECVQDMDHENMFWYRQDPGLGLRLIYFSYDVKMKEKGDIPEGYSVSREKKERFSLILESASTNQTSMYLCASTRVPYNEQFFGPGTRLTVL.

The chain has TRBV15 and TRBJ2-3; 9 nucleotides agree with TRBD2. The CDR3 contains 16 residues. Germline trimming cut 0 bases from V and 5 bases from J; bases unmatched to any gene: 6. From germline, CDR1 is LNHNV and CDR2 YYDKDF (reference sequence). The CDR3: CATSRDLSGSVDTQYF. CDR3 bases: TGTGCCACCAGCAGAGATCTTAGCGGGAGCGTAGATACGCAGTATTTT. Together with reference TRBV15 and TRBJ2-3, the CDR3 gives the full variable domain: DAMVIQNPRYQVTQFGKPVTLSCSQTLNHNVMYWYQQKSSQAPKLLFHYYDKDFNNEADTPDNFQSRRPNTSFCFLDIRSPGLGDTAMYLCATSRDLSGSVDTQYFGPGTRLTVL.

The rearrangement joins TRBV19 to TRBJ2-2, with D tentatively TRBD2 (6 bases). The length of the CDR3 is 14 residues. Germline V CDR1 and CDR2: LNHDA, SQIVND (reference sequence). The V gene lost 11 bases and the J gene lost 5 bases, with 18 bases spanning the gap. CDR3 DNA sequence: TGTGCCCTGTGGTGGAGGGGCAGGACCGGGGAGCTGTTTTTT. Protein product: CALWWRGRTGELFF.

V and J are TRBV19 and TRBJ2-5; a weak D match, TRBD2 (8 bases). The CDR3 length is 18 residues. CDR1 and CDR2 from the germline V gene are LNHDA and SQIVND (reference sequence). V was trimmed by 10 bases and J by 2 bases, leaving 29 bases between them. The CDR3 nucleotides are TGTGCCACATCCCCGGGACAGTCCTCACTAGCGGCACAAGAGACCCAGTACTTC. Translated: CATSPGQSSLAAQETQYF.

The chain carries TRBV9 and TRBJ1-3; 8 nucleotides agree with TRBD1. Germline V gene data show CDR1 as SGDLS and CDR2 as YYNGEE. This CDR3 comprises 15 residues. V dropped 3 bases and J dropped 4; count of bases not matched to a gene: 6. The CDR3 sequence: CASSGHRDRGNTIYF. The CDR3 nucleotides read TGTGCCAGCAGCGGGCACCGGGACAGGGGAAACACCATATATTTT.

The gene calls are TRBV6-5 and TRBJ1-2, with 10 bases that match TRBD1. The germline V gene has CDR1 MNHEY and CDR2 SVGAGI. Losses at the gene ends were 0 bases for V and 4 bases for J; bases not matched to a gene: 2. This CDR3 has 15 residues. This CDR3 is CASSYSTGGGYGYTF. The CDR3 nucleotides read TGTGCCAGCAGTTACTCGACAGGGGGCGGCTATGGCTACACCTTC.

The CDR3 loop reads CSVADREGSPLHF. CDR3 DNA sequence: TGCAGCGTTGCCGACAGGGAGGGTTCACCCCTCCACTTT. This chain uses TRBV29-1 with TRBJ1-6; 7 bases are a match to TRBD1. V lost 4 bases to trimming and J lost 9 bases; unmatched junction nucleotides: 6. The CDR3 loop spans 13 amino acids. From germline, CDR1 is SQVTM and CDR2 ANQGSEA. Supplemented by reference TRBV29-1 and TRBJ1-6, the full variable domain reads SAVISQKPSRDICQRGTSLTIQCQVDSQVTMMFWYRQQPGQSLTLIATANQGSEATYESGFVIDKFPISRPNLTFSTLTVSNMSPEDSSIYLCSVADREGSPLHFGNGTRLTVT.

V is TRBV19 and J is TRBJ2-1; no definite D call. CDR1 is LNHDA, CDR2 SQIVND, per germline (reference sequence). This CDR3 has 11 residues. With 5 bases removed from V and 8 bases from J, the gap between germline ends came to 7 bases. CDR3 loop: CASSDRHEQFF. The CDR3 coding sequence is TGTGCCAGTAGTGATCGGCATGAGCAGTTCTTC.